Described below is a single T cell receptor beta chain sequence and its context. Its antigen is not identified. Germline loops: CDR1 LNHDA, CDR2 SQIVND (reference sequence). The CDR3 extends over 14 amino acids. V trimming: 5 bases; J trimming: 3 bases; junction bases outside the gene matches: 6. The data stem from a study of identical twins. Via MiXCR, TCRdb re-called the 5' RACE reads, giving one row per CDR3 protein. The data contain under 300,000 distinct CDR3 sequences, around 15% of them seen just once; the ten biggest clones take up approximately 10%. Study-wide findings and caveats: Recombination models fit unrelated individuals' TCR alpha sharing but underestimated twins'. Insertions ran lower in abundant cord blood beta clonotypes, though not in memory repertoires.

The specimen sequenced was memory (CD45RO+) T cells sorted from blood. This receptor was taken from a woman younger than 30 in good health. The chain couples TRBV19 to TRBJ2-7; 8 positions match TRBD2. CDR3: CASSPERERYEQYF. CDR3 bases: TGTGCCAGTAGTCCAGAGCGGGAGCGCTACGAGCAGTACTTC.